These 3 T cell receptor beta chains were sequenced from one sample in a study of breast tumors, draining lymph nodes, adjacent tissues. One entry per CDR3 protein results from TCRdb running MiXCR on the multiplex PCR reads. The sample has some 25,000 distinct CDR3 sequences; about 70% are singletons. The sample was tumor-adjacent breast tissue. Receptors were obtained from a female donor with breast cancer. Some clones in this sample may be carry-over from other donors' samples.

The chain joins TRBV12-3 or TRBV12-4 to TRBJ2-1; D not certain. The V end lost 5 bases, the J end lost 0 bases, and 11 bases lay between the germline ends. The CDR3 extends over 15 amino acids. In DNA, the CDR3 is TGTGCCAGCAGTCAACATAAGAGCTCCTACAATGAGCAGTTCTTC. This encodes CASSQHKSSYNEQFF.

This clonotype came up once. This chain uses TRBV15 with TRBJ2-7; 8 bases map to TRBD1. Losses at the gene ends were 2 bases for V and 1 base for J; bases not matched to a gene: 4. The CDR3 length is 15 residues. CDR1 LNHNV and CDR2 YYDKDF come from the germline V gene (reference sequence). The CDR3 DNA reads TGTGCCACCAGCAGATCAGGGGGCCCTTCCTACGAGCAGTACTTC. Its translation: CATSRSGGPSYEQYF.

The chain is built from TRBV20-1 and TRBJ1-2; tentative D call: TRBD1 (5 bases). This CDR3 has 12 residues. V lost 2 bases and J 3 bases, leaving 7 bases between the germline ends. Germline CDR1 reads DFQATT; CDR2 reads SNEGSKA (reference sequence). CDR3 in amino acids: CSARQGDYGYTF. The DNA for the CDR3 is TGCAGTGCTAGACAGGGTGACTATGGCTACACCTTC.